Listed here are 17 T cell receptor beta chains from one sample, sequenced in a study of T cells of healthy individuals. A single record per CDR3 protein comes from TCRdb applying MiXCR to the 5' RACE reads. Among approximately 100,000 distinct CDR3 sequences, roughly 15% were seen once, and the ten largest hold under 7.5%. These receptors came from a human donor in good health.

V gene TRBV6-2 or TRBV6-3 combines with J gene TRBJ2-1; tentatively, D is TRBD1 (6 bases). The germline CDR1 and CDR2 sequences are MNHEY and SVGEGT. Trimming removed 6 bases at V and 1 base at J, with 10 bases between. The CDR3 contains 14 residues. In DNA, the CDR3 is TGTGCCAGCAGACTACAGGGTTCCTACAATGAGCAGTTCTTC. Its translation is CASRLQGSYNEQFF.

This clonotype has more than one count but fewer than ten. This chain connects TRBV7-2 to TRBJ1-1, with 7 bases aligning to TRBD1. Unmatched junction bases numbered 2, after V lost 4 bases and J lost 3 bases. The CDR3 has 13 amino acids. Germline-derived CDR1 and CDR2 are SGHTA and FQGNSA. The CDR3 spells CASSWDSYTEAFF. CDR3 DNA: TGTGCCAGCAGCTGGGACAGCTACACTGAAGCTTTCTTT.

By proportion, this clonotype is medium-sized. J is TRBJ1-6 and V is TRBV21-1; the DNA was not compared with TRBD1, the D call given in the table. TRBV21-1 is a pseudogene. The CDR3 extends over 14 amino acids. Here the CDR3 reads CASSKARGNSPLHF. The DNA for the CDR3 is TGTGCCAGCAGCAAAGCCAGGGGAAATTCACCCCTCCACTTT.

This rearrangement joins TRBV9 to TRBJ2-7; D unresolved. In germline, CDR1 is SGDLS, CDR2 YYNGEE. The CDR3 consists of 14 residues. Between the trimmed V and J ends, which lost 0 bases and 2 bases, there was a span of 9 bases. This CDR3 reads CASSVEDAPYEQYF. DNA for the CDR3: TGTGCCAGCAGCGTAGAGGATGCCCCCTACGAGCAGTACTTC.

The rearrangement joins TRBV7-9 to TRBJ2-1, with 8 bases matching TRBD1. CDR1 is SEHNR, CDR2 FQNEAQ, per germline (reference sequence). There are 14 residues in the CDR3. The ends lost 6 bases at V and 4 bases at J; junction bases unmatched: 5. The CDR3 nucleotides read TGTGCCAGCAGTTACCGGACAGGGTACAATGAGCAGTTCTTC. This codes for CASSYRTGYNEQFF.

There are many counts of this clonotype. The V call is TRBV12-3 or TRBV12-4, the J call TRBJ1-1, with D unresolved. This CDR3 region has 14 residues. V was cut by 8 bases and J by 3 bases, with 16 bases left in between. CDR3 region: CASRPGEVYTEAFF. DNA for the CDR3: TGTGCCAGCCGCCCCGGGGAGGTGTACACTGAAGCTTTCTTT.

This clonotype was counted ten times or more. This chain links TRBV19 with TRBJ2-5; TRBD2 aligns across 10 bases. The length of the CDR3 is 17 residues. Looked up from germline, CDR1 is LNHDA and CDR2 is SQIVND (reference sequence). Germline trimming cut 3 bases from V and 5 bases from J; bases unmatched to any gene: 12. In nucleotides, the CDR3 is TGTGCCAGTAGTATCCCCCCGCTAGCGGGAGTACATGAGACCCAGTACTTC. Amino acids: CASSIPPLAGVHETQYF.

This clonotype was counted many times. The rearrangement uses TRBV7-9 and TRBJ2-7; no clear D. The germline V gene has CDR1 SEHNR and CDR2 FQNEAQ (reference sequence). The CDR3 loop spans 15 amino acids. Trimming shortened V by 4 bases and J by 0 bases, and 13 bases separated the two germline ends. DNA of the CDR3: TGTGCCAGCAGCTCTCCTTTACGGAGCTCCTACGAGCAGTACTTC. Its translation is CASSSPLRSSYEQYF.

This clonotype occurred a few times. The rearrangement uses TRBV6-2 or TRBV6-3 and TRBJ1-1, with D maybe TRBD1 (6 bases). The length of the CDR3 is 14 residues. The V and J ends lost 5 bases and 5 bases respectively, with 15 bases between them. Germline CDR1 and CDR2: MNHEY and SVGEGT. CDR3 protein: CASSRGRTATEAFF. The DNA of the CDR3 is TGTGCCAGCAGTCGGGGGCGGACGGCAACTGAAGCTTTCTTT.

The rearrangement links TRBV4-3 to TRBJ2-2; a weak D match, TRBD1 (6 bases). The CDR3 is 16 amino acids. The germline gives CDR1 LGHNA, CDR2 YSLEER. With 0 bases removed from V and 1 base from J, the gap between germline ends came to 9 bases. CDR3 in amino acids: CASSQDTGQNTGELFF. CDR3 DNA: TGCGCCAGCAGCCAAGACACGGGACAGAACACCGGGGAGCTGTTTTTT.

The V gene is TRBV10-3, the J gene TRBJ2-5, with 9 nucleotides matching TRBD1. CDR1 and CDR2 (germline): ENHRY, SYGVKD. The CDR3 contains 15 residues. The V and J ends lost 6 bases and 5 bases, in that order; junction bases with no gene match: 10. For the CDR3, the DNA is TGTGCCATCAGGGAGGGGGACAGGGACAAGGAGACCCAGTACTTC. Residues: CAIREGDRDKETQYF.

This clonotype was counted a few times. V is TRBV5-1 and J is TRBJ2-2; D is unresolved. This CDR3 region has 15 residues. Per germline, CDR1 SGHRS and CDR2 YFSETQ. The V gene lost 2 bases and the J gene lost 6 bases, with 14 bases spanning the gap. CDR3 sequence (DNA): TGCGCCAGCAGCTTACCCCCCGGGTTCTCCGGGGAGCTGTTTTTT. It specifies CASSLPPGFSGELFF.

This clonotype was observed at least ten times. The J gene is TRBJ2-1, the V gene TRBV19; no reliable D call. V shed 2 bases and J shed 0 bases, with 8 bases lying between them. The CDR3 extends over 15 amino acids. CDR1 and CDR2 (germline): LNHDA, SQIVND (reference sequence). The CDR3 protein is CASSIKPDSYNEQFF. The DNA of the CDR3 is TGTGCCAGTAGTATAAAACCCGACTCCTACAATGAGCAGTTCTTC.

J is TRBJ1-6 and V is TRBV7-9; 7 bases line up with TRBD1. J gave up 8 bases and V 11 bases, and 12 bases lay outside the gene matches. This CDR3 contains 14 residues. Germline-derived CDR1 and CDR2 are SEHNR and FQNEAQ (reference sequence). The CDR3 coding sequence is TGTGCCGAAAGTTCTGGGACAGACCATTCACCCCTCCACTTT. It translates to CAESSGTDHSPLHF.

This clonotype was seen more than once but under ten times. The rearrangement uses TRBV7-3 and TRBJ2-1; D is possibly TRBD2 (5 bases). This CDR3 has 15 residues. Germline assignment: CDR1 SGHTA and CDR2 FQGTGA. V was trimmed by 5 bases and J by 0 bases, leaving 11 bases between them. CDR3 coding DNA: TGTGCCAGCAGCATAGCGAGTAGCTCCTACAATGAGCAGTTCTTC. Its protein is CASSIASSSYNEQFF.

There are a few counts of this clonotype. V and J are TRBV20-1 and TRBJ1-6; D may be TRBD1 (5 bases). CDR1 and CDR2 from the germline V gene are DFQATT and SNEGSKA (reference sequence). This CDR3 spans 15 amino acids. Trimming pared 0 bases from V and 7 bases from J, leaving 13 bases between. The CDR3 bases are TGCAGTGCTAGAGATGGGGGGTCTATCAATTCACCCCTCCACTTT. Translated, it gives CSARDGGSINSPLHF.

The chain employs TRBV27 and TRBJ2-2; no definite D call. Germline loops: CDR1 MNHEY, CDR2 SMNVEV (reference sequence). The CDR3 loop spans 12 amino acids. Trimming took off 6 bases at V and 5 bases at J, with 7 bases between the two ends. CDR3 nucleotides: TGTGCCAGCAGGAGAGGAACCGGGGAGCTGTTTTTT. Translation gives CASRRGTGELFF.